This T cell receptor (beta chain) was documented in a study of blood T cell repertoires in COVID-19. The overall study: Donors in the United States, Italy and Spain gave samples during acute or convalescent COVID-19. From T cells, B-cell-depleted T cells, or PBMCs came the material, which was cDNA or gDNA.

This CDR3 is 15 amino acids long. CDR1 and CDR2 (germline): SGHRS, YFSETQ. V lost 6 bases to trimming and J lost 3 bases, with 18 bases between them. Per the original methods: Using reference gene primer amplification, nucleated cell counts were estimated. The data were produced by immunoSEQ multiplex PCR, yet TCRdb's version contains in-frame clones alone and is incomplete. For V, J and clone size, that table is used; D and trimming come from the DNA. The sample lists more than 150,000 clones, about 84% occurring once. Sequencing was carried out using peripheral blood. The rearrangement uses TRBV5-1 and TRBJ1-2; D not resolved. The TCR was taken from a human donor in a cohort sampled during active COVID-19. In DNA form, the CDR3 reads TGCGCCAGCAACCCTTCTCGAGGAGATTACTATGGCTACACCTTC. Protein sequence: CASNPSRGDYYGYTF.